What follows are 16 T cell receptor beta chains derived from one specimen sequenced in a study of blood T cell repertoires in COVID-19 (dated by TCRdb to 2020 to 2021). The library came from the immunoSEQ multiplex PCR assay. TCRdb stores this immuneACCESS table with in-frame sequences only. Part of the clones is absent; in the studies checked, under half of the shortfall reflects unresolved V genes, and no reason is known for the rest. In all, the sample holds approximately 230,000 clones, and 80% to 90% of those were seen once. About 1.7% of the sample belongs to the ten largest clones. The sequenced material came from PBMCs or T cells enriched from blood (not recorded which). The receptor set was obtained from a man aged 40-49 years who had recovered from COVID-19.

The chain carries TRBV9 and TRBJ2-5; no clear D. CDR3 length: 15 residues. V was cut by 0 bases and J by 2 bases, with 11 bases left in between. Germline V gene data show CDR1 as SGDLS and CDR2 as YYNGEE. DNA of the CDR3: TGTGCCAGCAGCGTAGGGGCAGTGGATCAAGAGACCCAGTACTTC. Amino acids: CASSVGAVDQETQYF.

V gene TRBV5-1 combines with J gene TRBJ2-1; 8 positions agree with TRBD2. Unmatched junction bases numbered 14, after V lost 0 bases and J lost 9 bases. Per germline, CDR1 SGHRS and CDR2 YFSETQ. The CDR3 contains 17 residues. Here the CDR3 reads CASSLGLSGTSAGEQFF. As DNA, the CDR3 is TGCGCCAGCAGCTTGGGTCTCTCCGGGACTAGTGCCGGTGAGCAGTTCTTC.

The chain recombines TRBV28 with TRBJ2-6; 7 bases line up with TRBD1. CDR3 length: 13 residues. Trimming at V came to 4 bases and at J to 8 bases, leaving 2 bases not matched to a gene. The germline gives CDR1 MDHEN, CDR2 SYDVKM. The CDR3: CASSSTGTNVLTF. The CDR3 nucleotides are TGTGCCAGCAGTTCGACAGGGACCAACGTCCTGACTTTC.

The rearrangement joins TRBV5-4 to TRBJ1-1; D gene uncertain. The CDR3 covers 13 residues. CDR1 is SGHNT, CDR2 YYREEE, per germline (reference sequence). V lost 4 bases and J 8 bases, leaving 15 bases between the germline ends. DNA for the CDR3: TGTGCCAGCAGCCGCGAGGCCCACCGAGAAGCTTTCTTT. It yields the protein CASSREAHREAFF. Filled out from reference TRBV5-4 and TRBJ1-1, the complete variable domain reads ETGVTQSPTHLIKTRGQQVTLRCSSQSGHNTVSWYQQALGQGPQFIFQYYREEENGRGNFPPRFSGLQFPNYSSELNVNALELDDSALYLCASSREAHREAFFGQGTRLTVV.

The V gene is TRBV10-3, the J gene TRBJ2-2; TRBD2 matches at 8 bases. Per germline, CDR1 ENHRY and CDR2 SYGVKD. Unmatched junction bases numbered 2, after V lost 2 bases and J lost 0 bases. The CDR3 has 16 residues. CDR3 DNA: TGTGCCATCAGTGAGACGGGACTAGCGAACACCGGGGAGCTGTTTTTT. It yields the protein CAISETGLANTGELFF.

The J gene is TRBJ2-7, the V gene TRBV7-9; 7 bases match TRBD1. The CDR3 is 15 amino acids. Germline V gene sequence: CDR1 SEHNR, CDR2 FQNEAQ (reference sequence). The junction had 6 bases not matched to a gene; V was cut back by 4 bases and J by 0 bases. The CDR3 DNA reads TGTGCCAGCAGCTCAGCCGGGACAGTCTCCTACGAGCAGTACTTC. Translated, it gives CASSSAGTVSYEQYF.

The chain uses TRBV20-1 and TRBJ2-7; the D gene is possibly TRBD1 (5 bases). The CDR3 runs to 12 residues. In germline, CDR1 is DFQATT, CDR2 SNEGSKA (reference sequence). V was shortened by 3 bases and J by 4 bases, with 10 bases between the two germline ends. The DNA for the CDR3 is TGCAGTGCTAGTGACAGTGTTTACGAGCAGTACTTC. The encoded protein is CSASDSVYEQYF.

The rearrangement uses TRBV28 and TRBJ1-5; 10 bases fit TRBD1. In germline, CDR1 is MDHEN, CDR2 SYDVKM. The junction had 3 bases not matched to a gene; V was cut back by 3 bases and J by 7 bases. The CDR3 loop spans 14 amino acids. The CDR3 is CASSFRQGAQPQHF. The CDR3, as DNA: TGTGCCAGCAGTTTCAGACAGGGGGCCCAGCCCCAGCATTTT.

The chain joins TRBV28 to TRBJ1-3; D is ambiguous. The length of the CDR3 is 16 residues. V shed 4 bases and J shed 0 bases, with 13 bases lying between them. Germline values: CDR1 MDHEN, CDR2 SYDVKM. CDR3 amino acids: CASSSRQRISGNTIYF. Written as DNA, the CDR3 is TGTGCCAGCAGTTCTAGGCAGCGGATCTCTGGAAACACCATATATTTT.

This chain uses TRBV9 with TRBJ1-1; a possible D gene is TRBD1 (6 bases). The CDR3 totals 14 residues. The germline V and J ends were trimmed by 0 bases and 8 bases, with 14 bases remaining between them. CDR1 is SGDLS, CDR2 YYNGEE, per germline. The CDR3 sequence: CASSVVIAGVEAFF. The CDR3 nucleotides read TGTGCCAGCAGCGTAGTAATCGCAGGGGTAGAAGCTTTCTTT.

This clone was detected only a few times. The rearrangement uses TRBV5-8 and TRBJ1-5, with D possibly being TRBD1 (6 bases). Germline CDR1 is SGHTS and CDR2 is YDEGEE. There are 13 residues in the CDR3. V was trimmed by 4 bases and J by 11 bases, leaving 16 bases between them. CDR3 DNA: TGTGCCAGCAGCAACGACAGGTTTGGAGCCCAGCATTTT. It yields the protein CASSNDRFGAQHF.

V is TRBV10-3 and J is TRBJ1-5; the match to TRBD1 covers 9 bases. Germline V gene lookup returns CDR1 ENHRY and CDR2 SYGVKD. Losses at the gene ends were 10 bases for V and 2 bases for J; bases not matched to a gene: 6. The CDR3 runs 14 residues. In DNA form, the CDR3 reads TGTGCCACCGGGACAGGGCGCGGCAATCAGCCCCAGCATTTT. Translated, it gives CATGTGRGNQPQHF.

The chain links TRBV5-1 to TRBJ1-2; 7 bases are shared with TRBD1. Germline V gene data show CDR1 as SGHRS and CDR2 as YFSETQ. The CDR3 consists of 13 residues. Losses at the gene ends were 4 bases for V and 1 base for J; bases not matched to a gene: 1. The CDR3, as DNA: TGCGCCAGCAGCCGGGACAGTAACTATGGCTACACCTTC. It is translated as CASSRDSNYGYTF.

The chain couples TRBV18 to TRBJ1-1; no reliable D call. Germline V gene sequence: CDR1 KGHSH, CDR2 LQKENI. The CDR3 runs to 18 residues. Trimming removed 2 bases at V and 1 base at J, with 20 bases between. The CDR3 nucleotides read TGTGCCAGCTCACCATATTTAAGTCTTGCAGGATCGAACACTGAAGCTTTCTTT. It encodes CASSPYLSLAGSNTEAFF.

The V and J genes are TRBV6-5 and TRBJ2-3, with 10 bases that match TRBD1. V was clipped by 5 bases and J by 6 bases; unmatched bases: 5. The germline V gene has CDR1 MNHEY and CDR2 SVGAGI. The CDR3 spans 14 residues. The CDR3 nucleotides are TGTGCCAGCAGTACGGGGACAGGGGCGGATACGCAGTATTTT. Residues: CASSTGTGADTQYF.

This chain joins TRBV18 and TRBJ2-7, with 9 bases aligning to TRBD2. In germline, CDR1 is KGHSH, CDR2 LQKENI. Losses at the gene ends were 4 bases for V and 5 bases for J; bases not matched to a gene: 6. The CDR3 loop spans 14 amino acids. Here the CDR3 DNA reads TGTGCCAGCTCACGGGCTAGCGGGACCCACGAGCAGTACTTC. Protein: CASSRASGTHEQYF. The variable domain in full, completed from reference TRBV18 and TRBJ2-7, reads NAGVMQNPRHLVRRRGQEARLRCSPMKGHSHVYWYRQLPEEGLKFMVYLQKENIIDESGMPKERFSAEFPKEGPSILRIQQVVRGDSAAYFCASSRASGTHEQYFGPGTRLTVT.